The rows below give T cell receptor beta chains drawn from one sample of a study of blood T cell repertoires in COVID-19. Repertoires were generated with immunoSEQ multiplex PCR, while TCRdb's copy carries only in-frame clones and drops some. The table shows fewer than 200,000 clones, with about 86% occurring only once. Sequenced sample: peripheral blood. The source is a woman aged 70-85 years with COVID-19, enrolled during active disease. Both conserved end residues are part of each CDR3. The D gene is left open where the match is weak. Clone size is shown for a subset of rows, as once, few, many or a class of expanded clone.

d_call: -; v_call: TRBV11-3; clone_size: -; cdr3_aa: CASSLDGGRNSPLHF
d_call: TRBD2; v_call: TRBV10-3; clone_size: -; cdr3_aa: CAISPGLATDTQYF
d_call: -; v_call: TRBV14; clone_size: many; cdr3_aa: CASSQVEKNYGYTF
d_call: -; v_call: TRBV6-6; clone_size: -; cdr3_aa: CASSYGLYGYTF
d_call: TRBD1; v_call: TRBV28; clone_size: -; cdr3_aa: CASKRTGGKQPQHF
d_call: TRBD1; v_call: TRBV10-3; clone_size: -; cdr3_aa: CATWTGAGNTIYF
d_call: TRBD1; v_call: TRBV10-3; clone_size: -; cdr3_aa: CAINAGDRGTAYEQYF
d_call: TRBD2; v_call: TRBV27; clone_size: once; cdr3_aa: CASSVSSGSPYNEQFF
d_call: TRBD2; v_call: TRBV3-1/TRBV3-2; clone_size: -; cdr3_aa: CASSQLGLAGGNEQFF
d_call: -; v_call: TRBV6-7; clone_size: few; cdr3_aa: CASRTGGDTEAFF
d_call: -; v_call: TRBV5-1; clone_size: -; cdr3_aa: CASSWASGRTDTQYF
d_call: -; v_call: TRBV9; clone_size: few; cdr3_aa: CASSPRVGPNTEAFF
d_call: -; v_call: TRBV11-2; clone_size: -; cdr3_aa: CASSEQNTGELFF
d_call: TRBD1; v_call: TRBV3-1/TRBV3-2; clone_size: few; cdr3_aa: CASSQVGGGTQYF
d_call: -; v_call: TRBV29-1; clone_size: once; cdr3_aa: CSVKGPRQDGELFF
d_call: -; v_call: TRBV11-2; clone_size: -; cdr3_aa: CASSLVIYEQYF
d_call: -; v_call: TRBV4-1; clone_size: -; cdr3_aa: CASSQEINWGVRAYEQYF
d_call: -; v_call: TRBV11-2; clone_size: -; cdr3_aa: CASSLEGAYEQYF
d_call: -; v_call: TRBV5-8; clone_size: -; cdr3_aa: CASSSPGVAFF
d_call: -; v_call: TRBV21-1; clone_size: -; cdr3_aa: CASSKRGPAGELFF
d_call: TRBD2; v_call: TRBV29-1; clone_size: -; cdr3_aa: CSVDVSGRLLTKNIQYF
d_call: -; v_call: TRBV6-1; clone_size: -; cdr3_aa: CASSDSLPIWRGSYEQYF
d_call: TRBD2; v_call: TRBV27; clone_size: -; cdr3_aa: CASSGLAGGDTQYF
d_call: -; v_call: TRBV2; clone_size: -; cdr3_aa: CASSEQIEQYF
d_call: -; v_call: TRBV29-1; clone_size: once; cdr3_aa: CSVLSGQETQYF
d_call: -; v_call: TRBV28; clone_size: -; cdr3_aa: CASSRISTTGTYEQYF
d_call: -; v_call: TRBV24-1; clone_size: -; cdr3_aa: CATSDPGSNRHEQYF
d_call: TRBD2; v_call: TRBV29-1; clone_size: -; cdr3_aa: CSVRLAGETQYF
d_call: -; v_call: TRBV28; clone_size: -; cdr3_aa: CASRNATKRRNQPQHF
d_call: TRBD2; v_call: TRBV6-5; clone_size: -; cdr3_aa: CASRTIGGGPYEQYF
d_call: TRBD1; v_call: TRBV28; clone_size: -; cdr3_aa: CASSTRTGYTETQYF
d_call: TRBD2; v_call: TRBV9; clone_size: -; cdr3_aa: CASSPQSAGASGELFF
d_call: -; v_call: TRBV5-1; clone_size: -; cdr3_aa: CASSLFGTEAFF
d_call: -; v_call: TRBV27; clone_size: -; cdr3_aa: CASSLIQGSRQPQHF
d_call: TRBD1; v_call: TRBV10-3; clone_size: -; cdr3_aa: CAAGQGQNSNQPQHF
d_call: -; v_call: TRBV5-1; clone_size: -; cdr3_aa: CASKLPGTYGYTF
d_call: TRBD2; v_call: TRBV28; clone_size: -; cdr3_aa: CASGGGGHEQYF
d_call: -; v_call: TRBV6-1; clone_size: -; cdr3_aa: CASSEARPGLQPQHF
d_call: TRBD2; v_call: TRBV5-5; clone_size: -; cdr3_aa: CASSLRLAGESRTGELFF
d_call: -; v_call: TRBV5-4; clone_size: once; cdr3_aa: CASSLIGGAEVGYTF
d_call: -; v_call: TRBV4-3; clone_size: -; cdr3_aa: CASSQEGSAEAFF
d_call: -; v_call: TRBV7-2; clone_size: -; cdr3_aa: CASSLTPRPFGDEQYF
d_call: -; v_call: TRBV19; clone_size: -; cdr3_aa: CASSTTQGTVQPQHF
d_call: -; v_call: TRBV28; clone_size: -; cdr3_aa: CASSRSYEQYF
d_call: -; v_call: TRBV20-1; clone_size: -; cdr3_aa: CSARLELEAFF
d_call: -; v_call: TRBV12-3/TRBV12-4; clone_size: -; cdr3_aa: CASTPGVSDTQYF
d_call: TRBD2; v_call: TRBV7-9; clone_size: -; cdr3_aa: CASSYRAGGTDTQYF
d_call: -; v_call: TRBV6-6; clone_size: -; cdr3_aa: CASSRGSETQYF
d_call: -; v_call: TRBV7-2; clone_size: -; cdr3_aa: CASSSPGSSYNSPLHF
d_call: TRBD1; v_call: TRBV10-3; clone_size: -; cdr3_aa: CAISESTGGKEETQYF
d_call: -; v_call: TRBV3-1/TRBV3-2; clone_size: once; cdr3_aa: CASSQVGGRTEAFF
d_call: -; v_call: TRBV5-6; clone_size: once; cdr3_aa: CASSRQRGGDTEAFF
d_call: TRBD1; v_call: TRBV4-3; clone_size: -; cdr3_aa: CASSQDSVPGQGYGYTF
d_call: TRBD1; v_call: TRBV5-6; clone_size: -; cdr3_aa: CASSFRGLADTQYF